The sequence of this T cell receptor beta chain was determined in a study of CD8 T cells in ankylosing spondylitis. Study conclusions and caveats: Enrichment of disease-linked clones was reportedly significant in matched ankylosing spondylitis synovial fluid.

CDR3 length: 16 residues. V was trimmed by 4 bases and J by 1 base, leaving 15 bases between them. Looked up from germline, CDR1 is SGHAT and CDR2 is FQNNGV. TCRdb processed the 5' RACE reads anew with MiXCR; each CDR3 protein has one entry. The sample consists of roughly 150,000 distinct CDR3 sequences, 8.5% to 10% of them appearing once. This clonotype occurred many times. Its antigen is unknown. The sample comprised blood, either unsorted or a sorted T cell fraction (not recorded which). This sequence was found in a female donor with ankylosing spondylitis or in good health (not recorded which). V usage is TRBV11-2 and J usage is TRBJ2-3; D could derive from TRBD1 or TRBD2 (5 bases each). CDR3 loop: CASSSGTAVGTDTQYF. The CDR3 coding sequence is TGTGCCAGCAGCTCCGGGACCGCCGTGGGCACAGATACGCAGTATTTT.